This T cell receptor beta chain was identified in a study of TIL therapy for anti-PD-1-resistant metastatic lung cancer. For the study at large: Tumors had a median PD-L1 proportion score of 6%. Most patients had lung adenocarcinoma.

The germline CDR1 and CDR2 sequences are SEHNR and FQNEAQ (reference sequence). Trimming removed 5 bases from V and 2 bases from J, with 10 bases in between. The CDR3 loop spans 15 amino acids. The immunoSEQ assay was v3. Each library reached 1.5 million to 2.5 million read pairs, or roughly 4.5-6.5 million at deep level. Using immunoSEQ multiplex PCR, the repertoire was profiled, and TCRdb retains in-frame clones only, with some absent. The sample records about 59,000 clones, roughly 70% being singletons. Described time point: pre-treatment sample, taken before nivolumab and TIL therapy. The table lists this clone with a count of one.

The genes are TRBV7-9 and TRBJ2-6, with TRBD1 as a possible D gene (6 bases). This specimen was blood, taken at baseline. The origin of this receptor is a person between 30 and 80 years old with non-small cell lung cancer. This CDR3 reads CASSRTVAGANVLTF. CDR3 nucleotide sequence: TGTGCCAGCAGCAGGACAGTGGCTGGGGCCAACGTCCTGACTTTC.